A single sample gave rise to the 15 T cell receptor beta chains below, sequenced in a study. MiXCR was run by TCRdb on the 5' RACE reads, yielding one entry per CDR3 protein. The sample contains some 62,000 distinct CDR3 sequences, about 20% of which appear only once. The sample comprised memory CD4+ T cells sorted from a lymph node. The subset: memory CD4+ T cells, CD4+CD45RO+CD25-. Receptors originate from a female donor with breast cancer.

V is TRBV6-6 and J is TRBJ1-1; 7 nucleotides match TRBD1. Looked up from germline, CDR1 is MNHNY and CDR2 is SVGAGI (reference sequence). This CDR3 has 16 residues. Trimming took 1 base from V and 0 from J; bases not matched to a gene: 5. The CDR3 sequence: CASSYFLGQMNTEAFF. The CDR3 region has the DNA TGTGCCAGCAGTTACTTTTTGGGACAGATGAACACTGAAGCTTTCTTT.

This chain joins TRBV20-1 and TRBJ2-1, with D possibly being TRBD2 (7 bases). Germline loops: CDR1 DFQATT, CDR2 SNEGSKA (reference sequence). Trimming removed 6 bases at V and 10 bases at J, with 13 bases between. This CDR3 is built from 11 residues. In DNA, the CDR3 is TGCAGTGCCTTAAGGGGGGGCGAGCAGTTCTTC. This gives the protein CSALRGGEQFF.

This clonotype was detected a few times. The rearrangement uses TRBV20-1 and TRBJ2-5; D is uncertain. This CDR3 has 13 residues. V dropped 3 bases and J dropped 0 bases, with 8 bases sitting between them. Germline V gene data show CDR1 as DFQATT and CDR2 as SNEGSKA (reference sequence). Here the CDR3 reads CSASGGNQETQYF. CDR3 DNA sequence: TGCAGTGCTAGTGGTGGAAACCAAGAGACCCAGTACTTC.

This clonotype is deemed medium-sized (0.01 to 0.1%). The chain couples TRBV20-1 to TRBJ1-5; 7 positions agree with TRBD1. J gave up 1 base and V 6 bases, and 9 bases lay outside the gene matches. CDR3 length: 15 amino acids. Germline lookup yields CDR1 DFQATT and CDR2 SNEGSKA (reference sequence). This chain's CDR3 is CSARNFRGSNQPQHF. CDR3 in DNA: TGCAGTGCCCGAAACTTCAGGGGGAGCAATCAGCCCCAGCATTTT.

The chain links TRBV9 to TRBJ2-7, with a weak D call TRBD1 (6 bases). V was pared by 2 bases and J by 0 bases, with 15 bases between. Germline CDR1 SGDLS, CDR2 YYNGEE. The CDR3 is 16 residues long. CDR3 DNA sequence: TGTGCCAGCAGCGTGGGTCCGGACAGTTCCTCCTACGAGCAGTACTTC. Its protein is CASSVGPDSSSYEQYF.

This clonotype has ten or more counts. The V call is TRBV5-6, the J call TRBJ1-2; D gene unclear. The V end lost 1 base, the J end lost 4 bases, and 8 bases lay between the germline ends. The germline gives CDR1 SGHDT, CDR2 YYEEEE. CDR3 length: 13 amino acids. In DNA form, the CDR3 reads TGTGCCAGCAGCTTGACTGGGGTCTATGGCTACACCTTC. Translating gives CASSLTGVYGYTF.

This clonotype was recorded at least ten times. This chain joins TRBV4-3 and TRBJ1-4, with D maybe TRBD1 (5 bases). There are 15 residues in the CDR3. Trimming stripped 0 bases from V and 8 bases from J, with 13 bases between. Germline lookup yields CDR1 LGHNA and CDR2 YSLEER. The chain's CDR3 is CASSQDRGWGEKLFF. The DNA for the CDR3 is TGCGCCAGCAGCCAAGACCGGGGGTGGGGGGAAAAACTGTTTTTT.

Worth noting for this clonotype: This is likely a read error, given that the CDR3 carries no conserved phenylalanine or tryptophan at its end. The CDR3, as DNA: TGCGCCAGCAGCCTGGGCGGGAATAGCAATCAGCCCCAGCATCTT. Amino acids: CASSLGGNSNQPQHL. The chain is built from TRBV5-1 and TRBJ1-5; unclear D gene. The ends were cut back, 4 bases at V and 0 bases at J, with 11 bases in the middle. The CDR3 is 15 residues long. Germline-derived CDR1 and CDR2 are SGHRS and YFSETQ.

With regard to this clonotype: This may be a read error: a much more frequent sequence differs by one nucleotide. This rearrangement joins TRBV9 to TRBJ2-5; 9 nucleotides agree with TRBD1. Trimming removed 2 bases from V and 9 bases from J; junction bases left unmatched: 2. CDR1 SGDLS and CDR2 YYNGEE come from the germline V gene. The CDR3 has 12 residues. The CDR3 nucleotides read TGTGCCAGCAGCGTGACAGGGGGGGCCCAGTACTTC. It encodes CASSVTGGAQYF.

This clonotype was seen only a few times. The rearrangement links TRBV29-1 to TRBJ1-2; D gene ambiguous. CDR1 is SQVTM, CDR2 ANQGSEA, per germline. The CDR3 spans 11 residues. Trimming shortened V by 4 bases and J by 6 bases, and 9 bases separated the two germline ends. CDR3 amino acids: CSVGATNGYTF. DNA of the CDR3: TGCAGCGTTGGAGCGACTAATGGCTACACCTTC.

This chain links TRBV15 with TRBJ1-3; D not certain. Deletions cut 0 bases from V and 11 bases from J, with 8 bases between. Germline V gene sequence: CDR1 LNHNV, CDR2 YYDKDF (reference sequence). The CDR3 totals 12 residues. CDR3 amino acids: CATSRDIDAIYF. In DNA form, the CDR3 reads TGTGCCACCAGCAGAGACATCGACGCCATATATTTT.

This clonotype was counted between two and nine times. The rearrangement joins TRBV10-1 to TRBJ2-7; D is undetermined. There are 15 residues in the CDR3. Germline V lookup: CDR1 WNHNN, CDR2 SYGVQD (reference sequence). V was shortened by 0 bases and J by 1 base, with 10 bases between the two germline ends. The CDR3 nucleotides read TGCGCCAGCAGTGAGTCGAGTACCGAGTCCTACGAGCAGTACTTC. It is translated as CASSESSTESYEQYF.

Turning to this clonotype: The conserved final phenylalanine or tryptophan is absent from the CDR3, which likely points to a read error. For the CDR3, the DNA is TGTGCCAGCAGCTTAGCCGGGACAGCTCACGAGACCCAGTACTCC. Protein sequence: CASSLAGTAHETQYS. This chain uses TRBV7-2 with TRBJ2-5; 7 positions match TRBD1. The CDR3 contains 15 residues. V trimming: 0 bases; J trimming: 5 bases; junction bases outside the gene matches: 6. Per germline, CDR1 SGHTA and CDR2 FQGNSA.

This clonotype was recorded a few times. The chain couples TRBV6-1 to TRBJ2-7; D might be TRBD1 (6 bases). V was cut by 6 bases and J by 1 base, with 10 bases left in between. CDR1 MNHNS and CDR2 SASEGT come from the germline V gene. This CDR3 contains 13 residues. The CDR3, as DNA: TGTGCCAGCAGGGGGGCTGGGTCCTACGAGCAGTACTTC. Its protein is CASRGAGSYEQYF.

Concerning this clonotype: Being one base from a much bigger clone, this may be a read error. The genes are TRBV7-2 and TRBJ1-2; D unclear. This CDR3 has 10 residues. CDR1 and CDR2 (germline): SGHTA, FQGNSA. Trimming stripped 8 bases from V and 7 bases from J, with 8 bases between. The CDR3 loop reads CASPHGGYTF. The DNA for the CDR3 is TGTGCCAGCCCCCATGGTGGCTACACCTTC.